In this sample, the clone carrying this T cell receptor (beta chain) turned up a few times. Its antigen is currently unknown. Trimming removed 0 bases at V and 0 bases at J, with 9 bases between. Germline assignment: CDR1 LGHNA and CDR2 YSLEER. The CDR3 runs to 16 residues. This specimen belongs to a study of T cell repertoires in cytomegalovirus infection. At the level of the study: Researchers turned to recently identified HLA-C-restricted CMV epitopes as well as well-studied HLA-B-restricted ones. Public signatures in TCR beta pointed to CMV infection and matching HLA type. Overall study findings and caveats: The ex vivo response was dominated by HLA-C-restricted CMV-specific TCR beta clonotypes. Carriers of CMV plus the relevant HLA were identified by cumulative public TCR beta family frequency.

Using its own MiXCR run on the reads, TCRdb lists one record per CDR3 protein. Of approximately 910,000 distinct CDR3 sequences in the sample, around 30% were seen once. Specimen: cultured CD8+ T cells from PBMCs, collected from culture after CMV antigen stimulation. The source is a human donor in good health (CMV status not recorded). Some clones in this sample may be carry-over from other donors' samples. This chain links TRBV4-3 with TRBJ1-5; D remains ambiguous. Written as DNA, the CDR3 is TGCGCCAGCAGCCAAGATCCCGGGGATAGCAATCAGCCCCAGCATTTT. Translating gives CASSQDPGDSNQPQHF.